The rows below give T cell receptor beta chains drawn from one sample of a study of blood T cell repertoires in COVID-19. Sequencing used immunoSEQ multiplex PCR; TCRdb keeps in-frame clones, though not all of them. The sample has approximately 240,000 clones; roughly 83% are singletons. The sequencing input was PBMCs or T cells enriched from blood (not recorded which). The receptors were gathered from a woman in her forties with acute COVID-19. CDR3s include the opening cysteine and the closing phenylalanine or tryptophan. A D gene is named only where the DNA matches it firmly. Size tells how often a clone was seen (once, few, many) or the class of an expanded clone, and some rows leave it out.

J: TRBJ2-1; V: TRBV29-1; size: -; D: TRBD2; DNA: TGCAGCGTCCCGGGACTAGCGGGGGTAGAGCAGTTCTTC; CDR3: CSVPGLAGVEQFF
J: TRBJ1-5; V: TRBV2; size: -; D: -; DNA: TGTGCCAGCAGAGCGGATGTACGACAGCCCCAGCATTTT; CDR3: CASRADVRQPQHF
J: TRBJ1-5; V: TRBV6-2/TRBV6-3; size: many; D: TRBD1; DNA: TGTGCCAGCAGCCTACAGGGGGCTCAGCCCCAGCATTTT; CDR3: CASSLQGAQPQHF
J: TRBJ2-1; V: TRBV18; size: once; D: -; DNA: TGTGCCAGCTCACCCCGGGATTACAATGAGCAGTTCTTC; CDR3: CASSPRDYNEQFF
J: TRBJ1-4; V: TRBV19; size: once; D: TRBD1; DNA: TGTGCCAGTAGGGGGATGCCGGGACAGGGGGCCGAAAAACTGTTTTTT; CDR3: CASRGMPGQGAEKLFF
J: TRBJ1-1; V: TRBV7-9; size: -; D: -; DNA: TGTGCCAGCAGCCTGGACAGTTCCACTGAAGCTTTCTTT; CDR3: CASSLDSSTEAFF
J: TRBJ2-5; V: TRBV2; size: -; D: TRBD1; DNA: TGTGCCAGCAGTGAAGCTAGAGGACAGGGGGTGGACCAGTACTTC; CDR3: CASSEARGQGVDQYF
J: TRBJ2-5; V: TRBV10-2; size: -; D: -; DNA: TGCGCCAGCAGTGAGAGTTTCTTCGGAGAGACCCAGTACTTC; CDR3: CASSESFFGETQYF
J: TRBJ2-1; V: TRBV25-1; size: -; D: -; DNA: TGTGCCAGCAGTCTTGGACAGGCGGGAAACAATGAGCAGTTCTTC; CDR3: CASSLGQAGNNEQFF
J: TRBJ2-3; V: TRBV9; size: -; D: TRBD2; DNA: TGTGCCAGCAGCGTTGGCGGGAGTGCCGGGGATACGCAGTATTTT; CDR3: CASSVGGSAGDTQYF
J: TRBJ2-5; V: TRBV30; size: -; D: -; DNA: TGTGCCTGGATTTCGTATCAAGAGACCCAGTACTTC; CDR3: CAWISYQETQYF
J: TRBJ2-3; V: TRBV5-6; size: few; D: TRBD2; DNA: TGTGCCAGCAGCCTCGTAGCGGGGGTCACAGATACGCAGTATTTT; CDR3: CASSLVAGVTDTQYF
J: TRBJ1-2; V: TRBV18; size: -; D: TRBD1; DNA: TGTGCCAGCTCACCCGGACAGGGGGCCTGGGGTGCTGGCTACACCTTC; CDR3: CASSPGQGAWGAGYTF
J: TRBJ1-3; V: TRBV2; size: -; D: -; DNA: TGTGCCAGCAGTCTACAGGCTACGAGCTCTGGAAACACCATATATTTT; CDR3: CASSLQATSSGNTIYF
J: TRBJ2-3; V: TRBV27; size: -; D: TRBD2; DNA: TGTCTTAGCGGGAGGGTGGGTGCAGATACGCAGTATTTT; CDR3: CLSGRVGADTQYF
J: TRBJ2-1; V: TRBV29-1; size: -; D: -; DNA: TGCAGCGTTACCGTTATTGCCCTAAACTCCTACAATGAGCAGTTCTTC; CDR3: CSVTVIALNSYNEQFF
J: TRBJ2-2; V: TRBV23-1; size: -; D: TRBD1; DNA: TGCGCCAGCAGTCAATCGGACAGGACAGAGAGAAAGACCGGGGAGCTGTTTTTT; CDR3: CASSQSDRTERKTGELFF
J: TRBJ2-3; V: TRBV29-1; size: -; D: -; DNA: TGCAGCGTTCCGGACAGCTTCACAGATACGCAGTATTTT; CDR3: CSVPDSFTDTQYF
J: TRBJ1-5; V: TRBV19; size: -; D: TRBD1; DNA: TGTGCCAGTAGTCTGGGACAGGTCGGTCAGCCCCAGCATTTT; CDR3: CASSLGQVGQPQHF
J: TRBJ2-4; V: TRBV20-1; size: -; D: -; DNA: TGCAGTGCCCCCATTCACATTCAGTACTTC; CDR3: CSAPIHIQYF
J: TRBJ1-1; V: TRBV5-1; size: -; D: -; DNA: TGCGCCAGCAGCTTGGGGTTAGACACTGAAGCTTTCTTT; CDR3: CASSLGLDTEAFF
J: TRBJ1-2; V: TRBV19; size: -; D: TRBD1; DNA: TGTGCCAGTAGTCGCTGGACAGGGGCGGAGTATGGCTACACCTTC; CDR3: CASSRWTGAEYGYTF
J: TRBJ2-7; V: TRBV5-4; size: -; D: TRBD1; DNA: TGTGCCAGCGGACGCCGGGACAGGGTCTTCCACGAGCAGTACTTC; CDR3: CASGRRDRVFHEQYF
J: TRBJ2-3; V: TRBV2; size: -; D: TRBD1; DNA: TGTGCCAGCAGGGGACAGGGGGGCACAGATACGCAGTATTTT; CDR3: CASRGQGGTDTQYF
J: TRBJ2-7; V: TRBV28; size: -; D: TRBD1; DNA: TGTGCCACAAAGGTGACAGGGGACCCATACGAGCAGTACTTC; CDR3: CATKVTGDPYEQYF
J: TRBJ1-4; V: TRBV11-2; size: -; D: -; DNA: TGTGCCAGCACCGCTGTTGTTGGGCTCCGTAATGAAAAACTGTTTTTT; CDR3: CASTAVVGLRNEKLFF
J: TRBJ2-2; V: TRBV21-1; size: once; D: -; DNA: TGTGCCAGCAGCGGGGGACAGGGCACCGGGGAGCTGTTTTTT; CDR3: CASSGGQGTGELFF
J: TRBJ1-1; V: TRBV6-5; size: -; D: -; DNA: TGTGCCAGCAGCCGAGGACAGACAGCTACTGAAGCTTTCTTT; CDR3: CASSRGQTATEAFF
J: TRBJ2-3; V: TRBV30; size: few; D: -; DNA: TGTGCCTGGAGCTCAGGGATGGTGGAGTATTTT; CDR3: CAWSSGMVEYF
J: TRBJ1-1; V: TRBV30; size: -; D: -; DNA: TGTGCCTGGAGTGTACTTGTCACTGAAGCTTTCTTT; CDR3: CAWSVLVTEAFF
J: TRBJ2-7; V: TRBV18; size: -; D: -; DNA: TGTGCCAGCTCACCGAGAATGAACGAGCAGTACTTC; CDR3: CASSPRMNEQYF
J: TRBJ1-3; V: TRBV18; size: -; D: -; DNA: TGTGCCAGCTCACCCGAGATCGGGACACTTAACCCTGGAAACACCATATATTTT; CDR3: CASSPEIGTLNPGNTIYF
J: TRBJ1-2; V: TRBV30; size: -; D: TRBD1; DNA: TGTGCCTGGAGTGTACTTGACAGGGTGGACTATGGCTACACCTTC; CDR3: CAWSVLDRVDYGYTF
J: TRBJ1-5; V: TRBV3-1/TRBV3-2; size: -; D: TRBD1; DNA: TGTGCCAGCAGCGGGGACAGGGGATATCAGCCCCAGCATTTT; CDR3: CASSGDRGYQPQHF
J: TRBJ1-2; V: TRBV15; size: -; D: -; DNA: TGTGCCACCAGCAGCTACGCCGGAACCCATGACTCTAACTATGGCTACACCTTC; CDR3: CATSSYAGTHDSNYGYTF
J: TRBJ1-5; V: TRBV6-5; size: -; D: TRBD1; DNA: TGTGCCAGCAGACGGGACAGGGATGGCAATCAGCCCCAGCATTTT; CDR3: CASRRDRDGNQPQHF
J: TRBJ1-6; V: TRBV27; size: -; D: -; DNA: TGTGCCAGCAGTCCATCTGGGGGCGGTAATTCACCCCTCCACTTT; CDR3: CASSPSGGGNSPLHF
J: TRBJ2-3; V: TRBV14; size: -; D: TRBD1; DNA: TGTGCCAGCAGCGCTCAGGGGGCAGATACGCAGTATTTT; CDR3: CASSAQGADTQYF
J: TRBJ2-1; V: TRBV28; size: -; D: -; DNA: TGTGCCAGCAGTTTGCCCAGCGGAGCCTACAATGAGCAGTTCTTC; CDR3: CASSLPSGAYNEQFF
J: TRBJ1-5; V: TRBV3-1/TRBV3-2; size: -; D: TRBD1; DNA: TGTGCCAGCAGCCCGGGACAGAGTAATCAGCCCCAGCATTTT; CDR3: CASSPGQSNQPQHF
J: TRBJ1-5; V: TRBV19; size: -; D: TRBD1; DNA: TGTGCCACCAAGGACAGGGGGCGATCCAATCAGCCCCAGCATTTT; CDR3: CATKDRGRSNQPQHF
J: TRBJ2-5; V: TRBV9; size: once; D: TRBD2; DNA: TGTGCCAGCAGCACCTCGGGACTAGCGGGCCAAGAGACCCAGTACTTC; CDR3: CASSTSGLAGQETQYF
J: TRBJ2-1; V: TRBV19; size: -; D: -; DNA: TGTGCCAGTAGTATTAGTCTGGAGCGACTCTACAATGAGCAGTTCTTC; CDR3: CASSISLERLYNEQFF
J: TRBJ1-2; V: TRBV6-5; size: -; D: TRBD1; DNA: TGTGCCAGCAGTAGGGACAGGGAATATGGCTACACCTTC; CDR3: CASSRDREYGYTF
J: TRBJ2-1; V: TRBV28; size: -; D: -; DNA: TGTGCCAGCAGTTTTAGAGCCCAATACAATGAGCAGTTCTTC; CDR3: CASSFRAQYNEQFF
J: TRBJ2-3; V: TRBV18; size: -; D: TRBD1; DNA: TGTGCCAGCTCACCACGGACAGGAGCGAGGGCAGATACGCAGTATTTT; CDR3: CASSPRTGARADTQYF
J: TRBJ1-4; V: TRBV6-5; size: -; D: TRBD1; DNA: TGTGCCAGCAGCGTCACAGGGGGCTGGGGGGAAAAACTGTTTTTT; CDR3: CASSVTGGWGEKLFF
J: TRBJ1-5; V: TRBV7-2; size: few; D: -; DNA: TGTGCCAGCAGCTTAACAGGAGTGGAGAACCAGCCCCAGCATTTT; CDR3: CASSLTGVENQPQHF
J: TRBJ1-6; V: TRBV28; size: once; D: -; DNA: TGTGCCAGCAGTACCTTATCCTTGACGGCGGGCTATGGGGCCCTCCACTTT; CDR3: CASSTLSLTAGYGALHF
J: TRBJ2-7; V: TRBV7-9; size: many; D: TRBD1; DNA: TGTGCCAGCAGACCGGACAGGTTCTCCTACGAGCAGTACTTC; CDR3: CASRPDRFSYEQYF
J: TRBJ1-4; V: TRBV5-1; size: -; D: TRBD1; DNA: TGCGCCAGCAGAAGACAGGGTAGCGGCGAAAAACTGTTTTTT; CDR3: CASRRQGSGEKLFF
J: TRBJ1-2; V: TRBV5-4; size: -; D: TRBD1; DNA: TGTGCCAGCAGCCCAGGGACAGACCTATTGGGCTACACCTTC; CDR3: CASSPGTDLLGYTF
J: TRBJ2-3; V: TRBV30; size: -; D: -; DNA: TGTGCCTGGAGTGTAGTGGGGAGGAGCACAGATACGCAGTATTTT; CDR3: CAWSVVGRSTDTQYF